The 25 T cell receptor beta chains presented below share a single source sample, sequenced in a study of T cell responses to AZD1222 COVID-19 vaccine. The repertoire was sequenced with immunoSEQ multiplex PCR; TCRdb's copy has only in-frame clones and lacks some. The sample records some 64,000 clones, over 80% being singletons. Sequenced material: peripheral blood, taken on day 0 of AZD1222 vaccination. These receptors were taken from an adult in good health.

The chain links TRBV3-1 (or the pseudogene TRBV3-2) to TRBJ1-2; a possible D gene is TRBD1 (6 bases). The CDR3 runs 15 residues. Trimming cost V 0 bases and J 6 bases, with 14 bases left between them. CDR1 LGHDT and CDR2 YNNKEL come from the germline V gene (reference sequence). CDR3 region: CASSQDLRGYHGYTF. CDR3 nucleotides: TGTGCCAGCAGCCAAGATCTCAGGGGATACCATGGCTACACCTTC.

The chain employs TRBV6-2 or TRBV6-3 and TRBJ1-1; TRBD1 might be the D (5 bases). V was clipped by 2 bases and J by 0 bases, with 13 bases between them. The CDR3 sequence is 16 residues long. CDR1 MNHEY and CDR2 SVGEGT come from the germline V gene. The CDR3 is CASSYPGGMMNTEAFF. The DNA of the CDR3 is TGTGCCAGCAGTTACCCCGGGGGGATGATGAACACTGAAGCTTTCTTT.

Written as DNA, the CDR3 is TGCGCCAGCAGCCTAGCGGGGGGCGCAGATACGCAGTATTTT. Translating it yields CASSLAGGADTQYF. This sequence joins TRBV5-1 and TRBJ2-3, with 11 nucleotides matching TRBD2. CDR1 and CDR2 from the germline V gene are SGHRS and YFSETQ. The junction had 2 bases not matched to a gene; V was cut back by 4 bases and J by 4 bases. The CDR3 consists of 14 residues.

The CDR3 region is CASSMGHDEKLFF. The DNA for the CDR3 is TGTGCCAGTAGTATGGGACATGATGAAAAACTGTTTTTT. V and J are TRBV19 and TRBJ1-4; D may be TRBD1 (6 bases). The CDR3 length is 13 residues. The V end was cut by 3 bases, the J end by 6 bases, with 8 bases between. Germline V CDR1 and CDR2: LNHDA, SQIVND (reference sequence). Using reference TRBV19 and TRBJ1-4 for the parts outside the CDR3, the full variable domain is DGGITQSPKYLFRKEGQNVTLSCEQNLNHDAMYWYRQDPGQGLRLIYYSQIVNDFQKGDIAEGYSVSREKKESFPLTVTSAQKNPTAFYLCASSMGHDEKLFFGSGTQLSVL.

This chain uses TRBV3-1 (or the pseudogene TRBV3-2) with TRBJ1-2; D is unresolved. V shed 3 bases and J shed 2 bases, with 19 bases lying between them. The CDR3 contains 17 residues. Looked up from germline, CDR1 is LGHDT and CDR2 is YNNKEL (reference sequence). In nucleotides, the CDR3 is TGTGCCAGCAGCCAGTACGAGACGGACTGGTCAAACTATGGCTACACCTTC. This gives the protein CASSQYETDWSNYGYTF.

J is TRBJ2-1 and V is TRBV30; D unclear. The CDR3 totals 12 residues. CDR1 is GTSNPN, CDR2 SVGIG, per germline (reference sequence). V dropped 3 bases and J dropped 4 bases, with 7 bases sitting between them. This chain's CDR3 is CAWSLRYNEQFF. Here the CDR3 DNA reads TGTGCCTGGAGCCTTAGATACAATGAGCAGTTCTTC.

The chain carries TRBV19 and TRBJ2-2, with 9 bases identical to TRBD2. V trimming: 7 bases; J trimming: 0 bases; junction bases outside the gene matches: 3. The germline CDR1 and CDR2 sequences are LNHDA and SQIVND (reference sequence). The CDR3 sequence is 15 residues long. CDR3 in DNA: TGTGCCAGTAACATAGCGGGGGCGAACACCGGGGAGCTGTTTTTT. The encoded protein is CASNIAGANTGELFF. The full variable domain, its missing parts supplied by reference TRBV19 and TRBJ2-2, is DGGITQSPKYLFRKEGQNVTLSCEQNLNHDAMYWYRQDPGQGLRLIYYSQIVNDFQKGDIAEGYSVSREKKESFPLTVTSAQKNPTAFYLCASNIAGANTGELFFGEGSRLTVL.

V and J are TRBV27 and TRBJ2-1, with TRBD1 identical over 9 bases. Unmatched junction bases numbered 8, after V lost 4 bases and J lost 7 bases. From germline, CDR1 is MNHEY and CDR2 SMNVEV (reference sequence). The CDR3 has 15 residues. CDR3 coding DNA: TGTGCCAGCAGTTCCCCGGGACAGGGCTTTAATGAGCAGTTCTTC. It is translated as CASSSPGQGFNEQFF.

This clone was recorded a few times. The genes are TRBV6-5 and TRBJ2-7, with TRBD1 identical over 7 bases. The ends lost 3 bases at V and 2 bases at J; junction bases unmatched: 7. CDR3 length: 15 residues. Germline CDR1 and CDR2: MNHEY and SVGAGI. The CDR3: CASSYAGGGAYEQYF. In nucleotides, the CDR3 is TGTGCCAGCAGTTATGCAGGGGGTGGGGCCTACGAGCAGTACTTC.

The chain has TRBV13 and TRBJ1-2; 7 nucleotides match TRBD1. Germline V lookup: CDR1 PRHDT, CDR2 FYEKMQ (reference sequence). V was pared by 2 bases and J by 5 bases, with 8 bases of the junction left unmatched. The CDR3 is 15 amino acids. CDR3 sequence: CASSLFVGTEYGYTF. The CDR3 DNA sequence: TGTGCCAGCAGCTTATTTGTGGGGACAGAGTATGGCTACACCTTC.

The J gene is TRBJ2-1, the V gene TRBV4-1; D perhaps matches TRBD1 (5 bases). The CDR3 has 15 amino acids. The germline V gene encodes CDR1 MGHRA and CDR2 YSYEKL. The V and J ends lost 0 bases and 6 bases respectively, with 12 bases between them. The CDR3 coding sequence is TGCGCCAGCAGCCAAGAGGGTAGGACACCCAATGAGCAGTTCTTC. This gives the protein CASSQEGRTPNEQFF.

This clone occurred a few times. The rearrangement links TRBV9 to TRBJ2-3; tentative D call: TRBD2 (7 bases). V was cut by 2 bases and J by 2 bases, with 12 bases left in between. CDR3 length: 15 amino acids. Germline V gene sequence: CDR1 SGDLS, CDR2 YYNGEE. CDR3 sequence reads: CASSVGGRYTDTQYF. CDR3 coding DNA: TGTGCCAGCAGCGTCGGGGGGCGATACACAGATACGCAGTATTTT.

This chain uses TRBV14 with TRBJ2-1; 8 bases map to TRBD2. This CDR3 is 16 amino acids long. After removal of 4 bases from V and 6 bases from J, the junction contained 11 bases not matched to a gene. Per the germline V gene, CDR1 is SGHDN and CDR2 is FVKESK. Here the CDR3 reads CASSPLAVWTSNEQFF. CDR3 coding DNA: TGTGCCAGCAGCCCACTAGCGGTTTGGACTTCCAATGAGCAGTTCTTC.

V gene TRBV5-5 combines with J gene TRBJ2-4; D might be TRBD2 (5 bases). This CDR3 comprises 16 residues. From germline, CDR1 is SGHKS and CDR2 YYEKEE (reference sequence). Trimming pared 4 bases from V and 4 bases from J, leaving 18 bases between. The CDR3 sequence: CASSPRQSSLKNIQYF. CDR3 sequence (DNA): TGTGCCAGCAGCCCTAGGCAGTCTAGCCTGAAAAACATTCAGTACTTC.

This chain joins TRBV10-3 and TRBJ1-1, with D possibly matching TRBD1 (5 bases). This CDR3 has 14 amino acids. Trimming left V 7 bases short and J 3 bases short, with 15 bases between. Germline loops: CDR1 ENHRY, CDR2 SYGVKD. The CDR3 DNA follows: TGTGCCATCACCAAGGAAGGGGTGCACACTGAAGCTTTCTTT. Translated: CAITKEGVHTEAFF.

The chain joins TRBV30 to TRBJ1-1; weak D call: TRBD1 (6 bases). Between the trimmed V and J ends, which lost 0 bases and 1 base, there was a span of 9 bases. There are 14 residues in the CDR3. Germline V gives CDR1 GTSNPN, CDR2 SVGIG (reference sequence). CDR3 loop: CAWSVRGGNTEAFF. The CDR3, as DNA: TGTGCCTGGAGTGTGCGAGGGGGGAACACTGAAGCTTTCTTT.

The chain links TRBV13 to TRBJ2-7, with D unresolved. The V gene lost 5 bases and the J gene lost 2 bases, with 4 bases spanning the gap. Looked up from germline, CDR1 is PRHDT and CDR2 is FYEKMQ (reference sequence). The length of the CDR3 is 11 residues. The CDR3: CASSPAYEQYF. CDR3 nucleotide sequence: TGTGCCAGCAGCCCCGCCTACGAGCAGTACTTC.

Details on this clone: The sample has other DNA sequences that encode this CDR3 too. This rearrangement joins TRBV15 to TRBJ1-5; the D gene is possibly TRBD1 (5 bases). Trimming left V 1 base short and J 0 bases short, with 7 bases between. Germline V gene lookup returns CDR1 LNHNV and CDR2 YYDKDF (reference sequence). This CDR3 region has 15 residues. In DNA form, the CDR3 reads TGTGCCACCAGCAGAGGGGGGGGTAGCAATCAGCCCCAGCATTTT. As protein: CATSRGGGSNQPQHF.

The chain couples TRBV27 to TRBJ2-7; no clear D. Germline assignment: CDR1 MNHEY and CDR2 SMNVEV (reference sequence). This CDR3 contains 14 residues. V gave up 2 bases and J gave up 3 bases, with 11 bases separating them. This chain's CDR3 is CASSLSADHYEQYF. In nucleotides, the CDR3 is TGTGCCAGCAGTTTAAGTGCAGACCACTACGAGCAGTACTTC.

The V and J genes are TRBV10-1 and TRBJ2-5; D not resolved. The CDR3 is made up of 13 amino acids. Between the trimmed V and J ends, which lost 11 bases and 7 bases, there was a span of 20 bases. Germline loops: CDR1 WNHNN, CDR2 SYGVQD (reference sequence). The CDR3 DNA reads TGCGCCGCGTGGCACATGCCAGTGGGGACCCAGTACTTC. It translates to CAAWHMPVGTQYF.

This clone was detected only a few times. This chain links TRBV10-3 with TRBJ1-1; D unresolved. This CDR3 is built from 15 residues. CDR1 is ENHRY and CDR2 is SYGVKD in the germline V gene. The V gene lost 0 bases and the J gene lost 10 bases, with 18 bases spanning the gap. The CDR3 sequence is CAISESKASPGGAFF. Written as DNA, the CDR3 is TGTGCCATCAGTGAGTCGAAGGCATCACCTGGAGGAGCTTTCTTT.

This chain links TRBV10-3 with TRBJ2-3; 7 bases map to TRBD1. The CDR3 covers 16 residues. Trimming cost V 3 bases and J 3 bases; bases outside gene matches: 9. In germline, CDR1 is ENHRY, CDR2 SYGVKD. This chain's CDR3 is CAISDLDRKPTDTQYF. As DNA, the CDR3 is TGTGCCATCAGTGATCTGGACAGGAAGCCTACAGATACGCAGTATTTT.

This clone was seen more than once but under ten times. The rearrangement links TRBV29-1 to TRBJ2-5; D is unresolved. This CDR3 spans 12 amino acids. Germline values: CDR1 SQVTM, CDR2 ANQGSEA. V lost 2 bases and J 4 bases, leaving 8 bases between the germline ends. CDR3 DNA sequence: TGCAGCGTTGAACGGCCTTCAGAGACCCAGTACTTC. Translating gives CSVERPSETQYF.

The V and J genes are TRBV5-6 and TRBJ1-5; perhaps TRBD1 as D (6 bases). The CDR3 is 14 residues long. Germline lookup yields CDR1 SGHDT and CDR2 YYEEEE. The V and J ends lost 3 bases and 3 bases respectively, with 10 bases between them. The CDR3 coding sequence is TGTGCCAGCAGCTACGGACAGAACAATCAGCCCCAGCATTTT. Translation: CASSYGQNNQPQHF.

This rearrangement joins TRBV28 to TRBJ2-1; 10 positions match TRBD2. Per germline, CDR1 MDHEN and CDR2 SYDVKM. Unmatched junction bases numbered 7, after V lost 5 bases and J lost 0 bases. There are 17 residues in the CDR3. This chain's CDR3 is CASSPSSGGDSYNEQFF. DNA for the CDR3: TGTGCCAGCAGTCCGTCTAGCGGGGGTGACTCCTACAATGAGCAGTTCTTC.